Below, 14 T cell receptor beta chains from the same sample are listed, as sequenced in a study of blood T cell repertoires in COVID-19. Repertoires were generated with immunoSEQ multiplex PCR, while TCRdb's copy carries only in-frame clones and drops some. This sample has 220,000 or so clones, with about 83% found just once. Material: PBMCs or T cells enriched from blood (not recorded which). Receptor source: a woman aged 45-65 years who had recovered from COVID-19.

This rearrangement joins TRBV5-1 to TRBJ1-2, with D possibly matching TRBD1 (6 bases). The CDR3 covers 16 residues. V gave up 5 bases and J gave up 3 bases, with 20 bases separating them. CDR1 and CDR2 (germline): SGHRS, YFSETQ. DNA for the CDR3: TGCGCCAGCAGGACTCTTGGGAACAGGGTTCACTATGGCTACACCTTC. It codes for CASRTLGNRVHYGYTF.

The chain combines TRBV19 with TRBJ1-1, with D unresolved. The CDR3 contains 16 residues. CDR1 is LNHDA and CDR2 is SQIVND in the germline V gene (reference sequence). The germline V and J ends were trimmed by 4 bases and 1 base, with 16 bases remaining between them. The CDR3 sequence is CASSSPWAPSNTEAFF. The DNA of the CDR3 is TGTGCCAGTAGTAGCCCGTGGGCACCTTCGAACACTGAAGCTTTCTTT.

The genes are TRBV4-2 and TRBJ2-7, with TRBD2 matching over 9 bases. The junction had 9 bases not matched to a gene; V was cut back by 6 bases and J by 3 bases. The V gene's germline CDR1 is LGHNA and CDR2 YNFKEQ. The CDR3 contains 15 residues. CDR3 sequence reads: CASRDLAGARYEQYF. The CDR3 DNA follows: TGTGCCAGCAGGGACTTAGCGGGAGCCCGCTACGAGCAGTACTTC.

The chain recombines TRBV9 with TRBJ2-7, with TRBD2 identical over 7 bases. Germline values: CDR1 SGDLS, CDR2 YYNGEE. The junction had 6 bases not matched to a gene; V was cut back by 0 bases and J by 0 bases. The CDR3 sequence is 16 residues long. The CDR3 protein is CASSVAGGSDSYEQYF. CDR3 bases: TGTGCCAGCAGCGTAGCTGGCGGGAGCGACTCCTACGAGCAGTACTTC. The full variable domain, rest sourced from reference TRBV9 and TRBJ2-7, is DSGVTQTPKHLITATGQRVTLRCSPRSGDLSVYWYQQSLDQGLQFLIQYYNGEERAKGNILERFSAQQFPDLHSELNLSSLELGDSALYFCASSVAGGSDSYEQYFGPGTRLTVT.

The J gene is TRBJ2-2, the V gene TRBV7-9; 10 bases are a match to TRBD2. Germline V lookup: CDR1 SEHNR, CDR2 FQNEAQ (reference sequence). The V and J ends lost 8 bases and 1 base, in that order; junction bases with no gene match: 4. CDR3 length equals 15 residues. CDR3 protein: CASLIAGGNTGELFF. The DNA for the CDR3 is TGTGCCAGCTTGATAGCGGGGGGGAACACCGGGGAGCTGTTTTTT.

This chain uses TRBV11-3 with TRBJ1-2; the D is unclear. Germline CDR1 is SGHNT and CDR2 is YENEEA. The CDR3 loop spans 15 amino acids. The V end lost 5 bases, the J end lost 7 bases, and 20 bases lay between the germline ends. CDR3: CASSPRLLTSGGYTF. CDR3 coding DNA: TGTGCCAGCAGCCCGCGTCTTCTGACGAGCGGTGGCTACACCTTC.

This chain connects TRBV6-2 or TRBV6-3 to TRBJ2-7; TRBD2 matches at 9 bases. V trimming: 1 base; J trimming: 2 bases; junction bases outside the gene matches: 3. In germline, CDR1 is MNHEY, CDR2 SVGEGT. The CDR3 runs to 15 residues. CDR3 DNA sequence: TGTGCCAGCAGTTACTTAGCGGGAGCGACCTACGAGCAGTACTTC. This gives the protein CASSYLAGATYEQYF.

The chain combines TRBV6-5 with TRBJ1-2; 8 positions match TRBD1. The germline V gene has CDR1 MNHEY and CDR2 SVGAGI. Trimming cost V 3 bases and J 3 bases; bases outside gene matches: 9. The CDR3 extends over 16 amino acids. CDR3 sequence (DNA): TGTGCCAGCAGTTATGGCGGAGACAGGGGAGACTATGGCTACACCTTC. It is translated as CASSYGGDRGDYGYTF.

V gene TRBV25-1 combines with J gene TRBJ2-7; possibly TRBD1 for D (6 bases). The V and J ends lost 3 bases and 9 bases respectively, with 12 bases between them. The CDR3 totals 12 residues. Looked up from germline, CDR1 is MGHDK and CDR2 is SYGVNS. CDR3 nucleotides: TGTGCCAGCAGTGACACAGGGATTGCGCAGTACTTC. Protein sequence: CASSDTGIAQYF.

The chain employs TRBV2 and TRBJ1-2; 8 bases are a match to TRBD1. Germline V gene sequence: CDR1 SNHLY, CDR2 FYNNEI. CDR3 length equals 13 residues. V was pared by 6 bases and J by 4 bases, with 4 bases of the junction left unmatched. CDR3 region: CASSGQGRYGYTF. CDR3 nucleotides: TGTGCCAGCAGCGGACAGGGTCGCTATGGCTACACCTTC.

The rearrangement links TRBV19 to TRBJ1-4; 7 positions agree with TRBD1. After removal of 9 bases from V and 10 bases from J, the junction contained 5 bases not matched to a gene. CDR1 is LNHDA, CDR2 SQIVND, per germline (reference sequence). This CDR3 comprises 11 residues. The CDR3 DNA is TGTGCCAGCGAGAGGGACAGAAAACTGTTTTTT. Amino acid sequence: CASERDRKLFF. Based on the CDR3 plus reference TRBV19 and TRBJ1-4, the full variable domain is DGGITQSPKYLFRKEGQNVTLSCEQNLNHDAMYWYRQDPGQGLRLIYYSQIVNDFQKGDIAEGYSVSREKKESFPLTVTSAQKNPTAFYLCASERDRKLFFGSGTQLSVL.

This chain uses TRBV5-5 with TRBJ1-4, with D hard to call. Germline V lookup: CDR1 SGHKS, CDR2 YYEKEE (reference sequence). This CDR3 spans 15 amino acids. Between the trimmed V and J ends, which lost 2 bases and 7 bases, there was a span of 15 bases. CDR3 in amino acids: CASSLFLGMGEKLFF. Here the CDR3 DNA reads TGTGCCAGCAGCTTATTCCTAGGTATGGGTGAAAAACTGTTTTTT.

This clone was detected only a few times. This rearrangement joins TRBV7-3 to TRBJ1-1; D not resolved. There are 14 residues in the CDR3. CDR1 and CDR2 (germline): SGHTA, FQGTGA. V lost 3 bases to trimming and J lost 4 bases, with 12 bases between them. The DNA of the CDR3 is TGTGCCAGCAGCTTTGCCGGGAGAGGCACTGAAGCTTTCTTT. Amino acids: CASSFAGRGTEAFF. The variable domain in full, with the rest retrieved from reference TRBV7-3 and TRBJ1-1, is GAGVSQTPSNKVTEKGKYVELRCDPISGHTALYWYRQSLGQGPEFLIYFQGTGAADDSGLPNDRFFAVRPEGSVSTLKIQRTERGDSAVYLCASSFAGRGTEAFFGQGTRLTVV.

The chain couples TRBV27 to TRBJ1-5; D not certain. This CDR3 spans 11 amino acids. V was pared by 10 bases and J by 5 bases, with 9 bases between. Germline V gene sequence: CDR1 MNHEY, CDR2 SMNVEV (reference sequence). The CDR3 DNA follows: TGTGCCACCACAGACGATCAGCCCCAGCATTTT. Translation gives CATTDDQPQHF.